The 27 T cell receptor beta chains below come from one sample, sequenced in a study of T cell responses to AZD1222 COVID-19 vaccine. TCRdb's table, derived via immunoSEQ multiplex PCR, lists solely in-frame clones and lacks some. The sample holds about 260,000 clones, 85% to 95% seen once. The sequencing used peripheral blood, collected on day 0 of AZD1222 vaccination. The receptors come from an adult in good health.

The CDR3 loop reads CASSLDTPVNSPLHF. CDR3 coding DNA: TGCGCCAGCAGCCTCGACACTCCCGTCAATTCACCCCTCCACTTT. This chain uses TRBV5-1 with TRBJ1-6, with unresolved D. The CDR3 extends over 15 amino acids. Germline V gives CDR1 SGHRS, CDR2 YFSETQ. V was cut by 4 bases and J by 7 bases, with 15 bases left in between.

This chain joins TRBV10-3 and TRBJ1-6, with D uncertain. From germline, CDR1 is ENHRY and CDR2 SYGVKD. CDR3 length equals 14 residues. Trimming cost V 1 base and J 7 bases, with 8 bases left between them. Here the CDR3 DNA reads TGTGCCATCAGTGAGTTAGTAAACAATTCACCCCTCCACTTT. It encodes CAISELVNNSPLHF.

Remarks on this clone: The germline gene is not matched at one end of the junction; a read error may be the cause. This sample also contains other DNA sequences that code for the same CDR3. This chain uses TRBV20-1 with TRBJ2-1; D uncertain. Germline CDR1 DFQATT, CDR2 SNEGSKA (reference sequence). CDR3 length: 8 amino acids. CDR3 loop: CSAREQFF. Here the CDR3 DNA reads TGCAGTGCTCGAGAGCAGTTCTTC.

The V and J genes are TRBV4-2 and TRBJ1-1; a weak D match, TRBD1 (6 bases). This CDR3 comprises 14 residues. From germline, CDR1 is LGHNA and CDR2 YNFKEQ. Deletions cut 4 bases from V and 2 bases from J, with 11 bases between. CDR3 protein: CASSLQGHNTEAFF. DNA for the CDR3: TGTGCCAGCAGCCTCCAGGGGCACAACACTGAAGCTTTCTTT.

This chain links TRBV28 with TRBJ1-6; D remains ambiguous. Trimming removed 5 bases from V and 4 bases from J, with 12 bases in between. The CDR3 has 15 residues. The germline V gene has CDR1 MDHEN and CDR2 SYDVKM. DNA for the CDR3: TGTGCCAGCAGTCCCCCACGGGGATATAATTCACCCCTCCACTTT. It yields the protein CASSPPRGYNSPLHF.

This clone was recorded once. The chain links TRBV28 to TRBJ2-1; 10 positions match TRBD1. CDR1 is MDHEN, CDR2 SYDVKM, per germline. The CDR3 loop spans 15 amino acids. With V trimmed by 4 bases and J by 7 bases, 7 bases remained unmatched. The CDR3 region has the DNA TGTGCCAGCAGTTCCGACAGGGGGCGATGGAATGAGCAGTTCTTC. Its protein product is CASSSDRGRWNEQFF. Based on the CDR3 plus reference TRBV28 and TRBJ2-1, the full variable domain is DVKVTQSSRYLVKRTGEKVFLECVQDMDHENMFWYRQDPGLGLRLIYFSYDVKMKEKGDIPEGYSVSREKKERFSLILESASTNQTSMYLCASSSDRGRWNEQFFGPGTRLTVL.

This chain uses TRBV10-2 with TRBJ2-5; TRBD1 matches 8 bases. The CDR3 has 16 residues. V lost 7 bases, J lost 3 bases, and 13 bases stayed unmatched. Germline CDR1 is WSHSY and CDR2 is SAAADI. In DNA, the CDR3 is TGCGCCAGCAACCAAAACAGGGGGGCGGATGAAGAGACCCAGTACTTC. The encoded protein is CASNQNRGADEETQYF.

V and J are TRBV2 and TRBJ2-2, with 11 bases lining up with TRBD2. The CDR3 sequence is 14 residues long. Germline V lookup: CDR1 SNHLY, CDR2 FYNNEI. The J segment lost 7 bases and the V segment lost 5 bases, leaving 3 bases of the junction unmatched. In nucleotides, the CDR3 is TGTGCCAGCAGTCTAGCGGGAGGAATCGGGGAGCTGTTTTTT. This codes for CASSLAGGIGELFF.

The chain uses TRBV10-1 and TRBJ1-1; 7 bases match TRBD1. J was trimmed by 3 bases and V by 6 bases; bases with no gene match: 4. The CDR3 is 13 residues long. Germline loops: CDR1 WNHNN, CDR2 SYGVQD (reference sequence). CDR3: CASRQGLDTEAFF. In DNA, the CDR3 is TGCGCCAGCAGACAGGGGCTGGACACTGAAGCTTTCTTT.

The chain recombines TRBV5-1 with TRBJ2-7; D call uncertain. V was cut by 2 bases and J by 2 bases, with 11 bases left in between. CDR1 and CDR2 from the germline V gene are SGHRS and YFSETQ. The CDR3 covers 14 residues. The DNA of the CDR3 is TGCGCCAGCAGCTTTCGGACGGCGGCCTACGAGCAGTACTTC. It specifies CASSFRTAAYEQYF. Variable domain in full (rest from reference TRBV5-1 and TRBJ2-7): KAGVTQTPRYLIKTRGQQVTLSCSPISGHRSVSWYQQTPGQGLQFLFEYFSETQRNKGNFPGRFSGRQFSNSRSEMNVSTLELGDSALYLCASSFRTAAYEQYFGPGTRLTVT.

This CDR3 is CSAKDTQPQHF. CDR3 coding DNA: TGCAGTGCTAAGGACACTCAGCCCCAGCATTTT. The V and J genes are TRBV20-1 and TRBJ1-5, with a weak D call TRBD1 (5 bases). From germline, CDR1 is DFQATT and CDR2 SNEGSKA (reference sequence). The V end was cut by 4 bases, the J end by 6 bases, with 7 bases between. The CDR3 has 11 residues.

The V call is TRBV11-2, the J call TRBJ2-7, with D perhaps assigned TRBD1 or TRBD2 (5 bases each). CDR3 length equals 10 residues. Germline lookup yields CDR1 SGHAT and CDR2 FQNNGV. Trimming pared 4 bases from V and 8 bases from J, leaving 6 bases between. This CDR3 is CASSSGQQYF. As DNA, the CDR3 is TGTGCCAGCAGCTCGGGACAGCAGTACTTC.

This chain uses TRBV19 with TRBJ1-5; D remains ambiguous. This CDR3 has 13 residues. Per the germline V gene, CDR1 is LNHDA and CDR2 is SQIVND (reference sequence). Trimming stripped 5 bases from V and 5 bases from J, with 10 bases between. CDR3 amino acids: CASSETWDQPQHF. The CDR3 DNA reads TGTGCCAGTAGTGAGACTTGGGATCAGCCCCAGCATTTT.

The V call is TRBV28, the J call TRBJ1-5, with D possibly matching TRBD1 (6 bases). This CDR3 is 17 amino acids long. Trimming shortened V by 3 bases and J by 4 bases, and 19 bases separated the two germline ends. From germline, CDR1 is MDHEN and CDR2 SYDVKM. In DNA form, the CDR3 reads TGTGCCAGCAGTTTCCTCCACCGGTGGACAGCTAATCAGCCCCAGCATTTT. It yields the protein CASSFLHRWTANQPQHF.

The V gene is TRBV11-1, the J gene TRBJ2-1; tentative D call: TRBD2 (6 bases). Per the germline V gene, CDR1 is SGHAT and CDR2 is FQDESV (reference sequence). The CDR3 length is 15 residues. The V end lost 2 bases, the J end lost 5 bases, and 13 bases lay between the germline ends. CDR3 DNA sequence: TGTGCCAGCAGCTTAACTTCGGACTATCACAATGAGCAGTTCTTC. It is translated as CASSLTSDYHNEQFF. The whole variable domain, remainder taken from reference TRBV11-1 and TRBJ2-1, is EAEVAQSPRYKITEKSQAVAFWCDPISGHATLYWYRQILGQGPELLVQFQDESVVDDSQLPKDRFSAERLKGVDSTLKIQPAELGDSAMYLCASSLTSDYHNEQFFGPGTRLTVL.

The V gene is TRBV19, the J gene TRBJ2-7; no firm D call. V was trimmed by 1 base and J by 3 bases, leaving 10 bases between them. The CDR3 length is 14 residues. The germline V gene encodes CDR1 LNHDA and CDR2 SQIVND (reference sequence). The CDR3 here is CASSIAGWGYEQYF. CDR3 bases: TGTGCCAGTAGTATAGCCGGGTGGGGCTACGAGCAGTACTTC.

The V and J genes are TRBV3-1 (or the pseudogene TRBV3-2) and TRBJ2-6; D might be TRBD1 (6 bases). The CDR3 sequence is 15 residues long. The V gene's germline CDR1 is LGHDT and CDR2 YNNKEL (reference sequence). The V end lost 4 bases, the J end lost 5 bases, and 12 bases lay between the germline ends. The CDR3 region has the DNA TGTGCCAGCAGCCTACAGGGCTTACGGGCCAACGTCCTGACTTTC. Amino acids: CASSLQGLRANVLTF.

The CDR3 here is CASGRDRSYGYTF. The CDR3 DNA reads as TGTGCCAGCGGAAGGGACAGGAGCTATGGCTACACCTTC. The chain recombines TRBV28 with TRBJ1-2; 8 bases are a match to TRBD1. Trimming took 8 bases from V and 4 from J; bases not matched to a gene: 6. The CDR3 is made up of 13 amino acids. Per germline, CDR1 MDHEN and CDR2 SYDVKM.

This rearrangement joins TRBV6-5 to TRBJ2-7; 7 bases are shared with TRBD1. With 5 bases clipped from V and 3 bases from J, the junction kept 4 bases outside the gene matches. CDR3 size: 13 residues. Germline V CDR1 and CDR2: MNHEY, SVGAGI. The CDR3 DNA reads TGTGCCAGCAGTCCGGGACAGCTCTACGAGCAGTACTTC. Translation: CASSPGQLYEQYF.

The rearrangement joins TRBV29-1 to TRBJ2-5, with TRBD1 matching over 12 bases. This CDR3 region has 14 residues. CDR1 and CDR2 from the germline V gene are SQVTM and ANQGSEA. After removal of 6 bases from V and 5 bases from J, the junction contained 7 bases not matched to a gene. The CDR3, as DNA: TGCAGCGTCCGGGACAGGGGGCTTTTGGAGACCCAGTACTTC. This codes for CSVRDRGLLETQYF. Full variable domain (missing parts from reference TRBV29-1 and TRBJ2-5): SAVISQKPSRDICQRGTSLTIQCQVDSQVTMMFWYRQQPGQSLTLIATANQGSEATYESGFVIDKFPISRPNLTFSTLTVSNMSPEDSSIYLCSVRDRGLLETQYFGPGTRLLVL.

The chain employs TRBV10-3 and TRBJ1-5, with a tentative D call TRBD1 (6 bases). CDR3 length equals 15 residues. The V gene's germline CDR1 is ENHRY and CDR2 SYGVKD. V was clipped by 0 bases and J by 4 bases, with 10 bases between them. CDR3 nucleotides: TGTGCCATCAGTGAGTCGAACAGGGAGAATCAGCCCCAGCATTTT. Its translation: CAISESNRENQPQHF.

This clone was seen once. This rearrangement joins TRBV7-2 to TRBJ2-3; no reliable D call. The CDR3 runs 13 residues. Germline-derived CDR1 and CDR2 are SGHTA and FQGNSA. In nucleotides, the CDR3 is TGTGCGGCTAGTAGCTCATACACAGATACGCAGTATTTT. Translating it yields CAASSSYTDTQYF.

The chain links TRBV6-5 to TRBJ2-7; TRBD1 agrees at 9 bases. CDR1 and CDR2 from the germline V gene are MNHEY and SVGAGI. The V gene end was trimmed by 4 bases and the J gene end by 3 bases; junction bases not matched to a gene: 10. The CDR3 is made up of 16 amino acids. The CDR3, as DNA: TGTGCCAGCAGTTCTTTCGGACAGGGGATCATCTACGAGCAGTACTTC. Residues: CASSSFGQGIIYEQYF.

CDR3 sequence reads: CASSPYGDGYTF. Here the CDR3 DNA reads TGTGCCAGCTCACCATATGGGGATGGCTACACCTTC. The chain carries TRBV18 and TRBJ1-2; D uncertain. The V and J ends lost 2 bases and 6 bases respectively, with 7 bases between them. The CDR3 is made up of 12 amino acids. Germline lookup yields CDR1 KGHSH and CDR2 LQKENI.

The sample holds a few counts of this clone. Here the CDR3 reads CASSVGGPRETQYF. In DNA, the CDR3 is TGTGCCAGCAGCGTAGGGGGGCCTAGAGAGACCCAGTACTTC. The rearrangement links TRBV9 to TRBJ2-5; tentative D call: TRBD1 (6 bases). From germline, CDR1 is SGDLS and CDR2 YYNGEE. With 0 bases removed from V and 4 bases from J, the gap between germline ends came to 10 bases. The CDR3 has 14 amino acids.

This chain uses TRBV7-9 with TRBJ2-3; no firm D call. V was trimmed by 1 base and J by 0 bases, leaving 11 bases between them. Germline CDR1 and CDR2: SEHNR and FQNEAQ (reference sequence). The CDR3 consists of 16 residues. The CDR3, as DNA: TGTGCCAGCAGCTTAGTTGCAGCTCCTAGCACAGATACGCAGTATTTT. This encodes CASSLVAAPSTDTQYF.

The rearrangement links TRBV28 to TRBJ1-4, with unresolved D. The length of the CDR3 is 14 residues. V shed 2 bases and J shed 11 bases, with 15 bases lying between them. Germline CDR1 and CDR2: MDHEN and SYDVKM. The CDR3 sequence: CASSLRGGELKLFF. The CDR3 DNA follows: TGTGCCAGCAGTTTACGGGGAGGTGAACTTAAACTGTTTTTT.